The present TCR beta chain was sequenced within a study of T cell changes during pregnancy in multiple sclerosis. Germline V gene data show CDR1 as KGHSH and CDR2 as LQKENI. This CDR3 region has 15 residues. V lost 0 bases and J 3 bases, leaving 9 bases between the germline ends. Profiling relied on immunoSEQ multiplex PCR, and the TCRdb table lists in-frame clones only, not all of them. The sample comprises tens of thousands of clones, roughly 90% of which are singletons, and approximately 0.5% rests with the top ten. The chain is built from TRBV18 and TRBJ1-5, with D unclear. The sample in question was CD4+ T cells from peripheral blood mononuclear cells, obtained after pregnancy. This clonotype was obtained from a female donor with multiple sclerosis, enrolled in a pregnancy study. CDR3 in DNA: TGTGCCAGCTCACCACCGGGAGGGTCCAATCAGCCCCAGCATTTT. Amino acids: CASSPPGGSNQPQHF.